The 23 T cell receptor beta chains listed next were all sequenced from one sample in a study of T cell repertoires in cytomegalovirus infection. A single record per CDR3 protein comes from TCRdb applying MiXCR to the reads. The sample has about 310,000 distinct CDR3 sequences; more than 20% are singletons. These receptors have no known antigen. This specimen consisted of cultured PBMCs, obtained from culture after CMV antigen stimulation. The receptors shown here come from a human donor in good health (CMV status not recorded). Some clones in this sample may be carry-over from other donors' samples.

The J gene is TRBJ2-1, the V gene TRBV18, with D possibly matching TRBD2 (5 bases). The CDR3 sequence is 14 residues long. V lost 0 bases and J lost 10, with 13 bases in between. Germline CDR1 reads KGHSH; CDR2 reads LQKENI. The CDR3 loop is CASSPPSTSGEQFF. The CDR3 DNA reads as TGTGCCAGCTCACCACCGTCTACTAGTGGCGAGCAGTTCTTC.

This clonotype appeared a few times. The genes are TRBV10-3 and TRBJ2-2, with a possible D match to TRBD2 (6 bases). CDR3 length equals 15 residues. The germline V gene has CDR1 ENHRY and CDR2 SYGVKD. Trimming cost V 3 bases and J 6 bases, with 14 bases left between them. CDR3 region: CAISDGLTSSGELFF. Here the CDR3 DNA reads TGTGCCATCAGTGATGGACTGACTAGTTCCGGGGAGCTGTTTTTT.

The chain combines TRBV19 with TRBJ2-4; 7 positions match TRBD1. Unmatched junction bases numbered 11, after V lost 3 bases and J lost 3 bases. The CDR3 extends over 17 amino acids. Germline V lookup: CDR1 LNHDA, CDR2 SQIVND (reference sequence). Here the CDR3 DNA reads TGTGCCAGTAGTATCGGCTCCACAGGGGTCATCAAAAACATTCAGTACTTC. The encoded protein is CASSIGSTGVIKNIQYF. Variable domain in full (rest from reference TRBV19 and TRBJ2-4): DGGITQSPKYLFRKEGQNVTLSCEQNLNHDAMYWYRQDPGQGLRLIYYSQIVNDFQKGDIAEGYSVSREKKESFPLTVTSAQKNPTAFYLCASSIGSTGVIKNIQYFGAGTRLSVL.

This clonotype was counted ten times or more. This chain uses TRBV7-6 with TRBJ2-1; D may be TRBD1 (5 bases). The length of the CDR3 is 18 residues. Trimming removed 6 bases from V and 0 bases from J, with 21 bases in between. CDR1 is SGHVS, CDR2 FNYEAQ, per germline. The CDR3 loop is CASSMGSGAAVSYNEQFF. DNA of the CDR3: TGTGCCAGCAGTATGGGGTCTGGGGCGGCAGTCTCCTACAATGAGCAGTTCTTC.

V and J are TRBV7-9 and TRBJ1-4; D is unresolved. CDR3 length: 14 residues. Per the germline V gene, CDR1 is SEHNR and CDR2 is FQNEAQ (reference sequence). V lost 2 bases and J 0 bases, leaving 4 bases between the germline ends. The DNA for the CDR3 is TGTGCCAGCAGCTTAACAACAACTAATGAAAAACTGTTTTTT. Translating gives CASSLTTTNEKLFF.

The chain combines TRBV4-3 with TRBJ2-3; D may be TRBD1 (6 bases). The CDR3 extends over 15 amino acids. Trimming pared 4 bases from V and 6 bases from J, leaving 17 bases between. Germline CDR1 is LGHNA and CDR2 is YSLEER. CDR3 residues: CASSRTGTTQDTQYF. The CDR3 DNA is TGCGCCAGCAGCCGAACCGGGACAACCCAGGATACGCAGTATTTT.

V gene TRBV18 combines with J gene TRBJ1-5, with D possibly being TRBD1 (5 bases). V lost 2 bases, J lost 5 bases, and 13 bases lay in between. Germline CDR1 is KGHSH and CDR2 is LQKENI. The CDR3 has 15 residues. CDR3 loop: CASSPDSVRHQPQHF. The CDR3 coding sequence is TGTGCCAGCTCACCAGACAGCGTTCGCCATCAGCCCCAGCATTTT.

This chain uses TRBV6-1 with TRBJ1-3; D perhaps matches TRBD1 (5 bases). The CDR3 has 14 residues. The germline V and J ends were trimmed by 5 bases and 3 bases, with 11 bases remaining between them. Germline V lookup: CDR1 MNHNS, CDR2 SASEGT. The CDR3, as DNA: TGTGCCAGCAGTTTACAGGTTTTTGGAAACACCATATATTTT. As protein: CASSLQVFGNTIYF.

The rearrangement links TRBV25-1 to TRBJ1-2; D may be TRBD1 (6 bases). The CDR3 covers 16 residues. Germline CDR1 is MGHDK and CDR2 is SYGVNS. Trimming stripped 1 base from V and 4 bases from J, with 16 bases between. The CDR3 loop reads CASSEWGQTVGYGYTF. In DNA form, the CDR3 reads TGTGCCAGCAGTGAATGGGGGCAGACAGTCGGCTATGGCTACACCTTC.

The V gene is TRBV4-1, the J gene TRBJ1-2; D unresolved. The germline V gene has CDR1 MGHRA and CDR2 YSYEKL. Trimming took off 1 base at V and 6 bases at J, with 9 bases between the two ends. This CDR3 region has 13 residues. CDR3 sequence (DNA): TGCGCCAGCAGCCAAGTAATCCGGGATGGCTACACCTTC. Translation gives CASSQVIRDGYTF.

The J gene is TRBJ2-1, the V gene TRBV2; D may be TRBD2 (5 bases). Trimming removed 1 base at V and 7 bases at J, with 20 bases between. There are 17 residues in the CDR3. Looked up from germline, CDR1 is SNHLY and CDR2 is FYNNEI. For the CDR3, the DNA is TGTGCCAGCAGTGAAGAGCCCCTCTCGCGGGTATGGAATGAGCAGTTCTTC. Translating gives CASSEEPLSRVWNEQFF.

This clonotype has just a few counts. J is TRBJ2-3 and V is TRBV7-6, with 9 bases aligning to TRBD2. V lost 1 base and J lost 0; bases outside the gene matches: 5. The CDR3 extends over 17 amino acids. CDR1 and CDR2 (germline): SGHVS, FNYEAQ. CDR3 region: CASSLGLAEYSTDTQYF. The CDR3 DNA reads as TGTGCCAGCAGCTTAGGACTAGCGGAATATAGCACAGATACGCAGTATTTT.

This clonotype was seen many times. This sequence joins TRBV7-2 and TRBJ1-2; possible D gene TRBD1, 5 bases. V was trimmed by 1 base and J by 6 bases, leaving 9 bases between them. This CDR3 contains 13 residues. CDR1 is SGHTA and CDR2 is FQGNSA in the germline V gene. The CDR3 here is CASSLVRGDGYTF. The CDR3 nucleotides read TGTGCCAGCAGCTTAGTACGGGGGGATGGCTACACCTTC.

This chain connects TRBV7-9 to TRBJ2-7; 8 bases map to TRBD2. The V gene end was trimmed by 5 bases and the J gene end by 2 bases; junction bases not matched to a gene: 2. Per the germline V gene, CDR1 is SEHNR and CDR2 is FQNEAQ (reference sequence). This CDR3 has 13 residues. This chain's CDR3 is CASSQTSAYEQYF. DNA for the CDR3: TGTGCCAGCAGCCAGACTAGCGCCTACGAGCAGTACTTC.

The V gene is TRBV19, the J gene TRBJ2-3, with TRBD1 as a possible D gene (6 bases). Trimming shortened V by 3 bases and J by 5 bases, and 12 bases separated the two germline ends. This CDR3 has 14 amino acids. Germline CDR1 and CDR2: LNHDA and SQIVND (reference sequence). Here the CDR3 reads CASSMEQGEDTQYF. In DNA, the CDR3 is TGTGCCAGTAGTATGGAACAGGGCGAAGATACGCAGTATTTT.

The table lists this clonotype with many counts. The chain couples TRBV7-9 to TRBJ2-1; TRBD2 matches at 11 bases. Germline V lookup: CDR1 SEHNR, CDR2 FQNEAQ (reference sequence). The CDR3 runs to 19 residues. Losses at the gene ends were 5 bases for V and 4 bases for J; bases not matched to a gene: 16. The CDR3 spells CASSDGYPRLAGYYNEQFF. CDR3 DNA: TGTGCCAGCAGCGACGGATATCCCAGACTAGCGGGGTATTACAATGAGCAGTTCTTC.

The chain is built from TRBV11-2 and TRBJ1-2; 9 nucleotides match TRBD1. The CDR3 extends over 13 amino acids. The germline V gene has CDR1 SGHAT and CDR2 FQNNGV. V gave up 1 base and J gave up 12 bases; unmatched junction bases: 6. CDR3 coding DNA: TGTGCCAGCAGCTTAGGGGGACAGGGACGTAACACCTTC. Residues: CASSLGGQGRNTF.

Many counts were recorded for this clonotype. V is TRBV7-2 and J is TRBJ2-1; maybe TRBD1 (5 bases). V gave up 1 base and J gave up 3 bases, with 13 bases separating them. CDR3 length: 16 amino acids. CDR1 is SGHTA, CDR2 FQGNSA, per germline. The CDR3, as DNA: TGTGCCAGCAGCTTAGTCGGCAGGGTGGGCTACAATGAGCAGTTCTTC. Translated: CASSLVGRVGYNEQFF.

A few counts support this clonotype. This chain uses TRBV29-1 with TRBJ2-1; 8 nucleotides align to TRBD2. The CDR3 totals 14 residues. Trimming took 6 bases from V and 0 from J; bases not matched to a gene: 4. Germline CDR1 and CDR2: SQVTM and ANQGSEA. CDR3 coding DNA: TGCAGCGTGGCGGGAGGACCCTCCTACAATGAGCAGTTCTTC. It codes for CSVAGGPSYNEQFF.

This clonotype was detected a few times. The rearrangement joins TRBV29-1 to TRBJ2-5; 10 positions match TRBD2. With V trimmed by 8 bases and J by 5 bases, 23 bases remained unmatched. The CDR3 has 18 amino acids. Germline assignment: CDR1 SQVTM and CDR2 ANQGSEA. The CDR3 coding sequence is TGCAGCATCGTATTTCCTAGCGGGAGATCAGGGGCTGTTGAGACCCAGTACTTC. It translates to CSIVFPSGRSGAVETQYF.

CDR3 sequence reads: CAITSKLAPPDTQYF. CDR3 DNA: TGTGCCATCACTTCTAAGCTGGCCCCCCCAGATACGCAGTATTTT. This chain connects TRBV10-3 to TRBJ2-3; no clear D gene. This CDR3 comprises 15 residues. V was shortened by 7 bases and J by 4 bases, with 18 bases between the two germline ends. Germline V gives CDR1 ENHRY, CDR2 SYGVKD.

This chain uses TRBV2 with TRBJ2-1, with 10 bases lining up with TRBD2. CDR3 size: 15 residues. Germline V gene data show CDR1 as SNHLY and CDR2 as FYNNEI. The V segment lost 6 bases and the J segment 6 bases; nucleotides outside the gene matches: 8. The CDR3 sequence is CASRPTGLAVNEQFF. The CDR3 nucleotides are TGTGCCAGCAGACCTACAGGACTAGCGGTCAATGAGCAGTTCTTC.

The chain uses TRBV28 and TRBJ2-3, with D maybe TRBD2 (6 bases). V shed 3 bases and J shed 5 bases, with 18 bases lying between them. This CDR3 has 16 amino acids. CDR1 and CDR2 (germline): MDHEN, SYDVKM. The DNA for the CDR3 is TGTGCCAGCAGTTTTGTCCGGGAGCGACCTCTAGATACGCAGTATTTT. It codes for CASSFVRERPLDTQYF.